The T cell receptor beta chain under discussion was sequenced for a study of blood T cells in healthy people across ages (dated by TCRdb to between 2014 and 2017). The study in broad terms: In model experiments, template switching captured about one uniquely barcoded TCR beta cDNA molecule for every two T cells. The study measured age-related changes in TCR beta repertoire diversity using deep sequencing normalized with unique cDNA molecular identifiers. Donors were grouped into four age groups: young (average 16 years), middle-aged (roughly 40), aged (approximately 58) and long-lived (approximately 78). To avoid experimental bias, donors of different ages were spread randomly across the sequencing lanes. The study analyzed two additional independent replicas of 1 million unique cDNA reads from the same blood draw for two donors, one aged 18 to 30 and one aged 80 or older. Results and caveats for the whole study, not just this receptor: Bulk unsorted PBMC profiling prevented conclusive comparison of naive and antigen-experienced compartments. Estimates of total diversity based on one million sequenced T cells were considered lower bounds and underestimates. Because the CMV infection status of the donors was unknown, age-related changes in expanded clonotypes may potentially have been confounded. Compared with the aged group, the long-lived group had more naive CD4+ T cells, fewer expanded clones and increased TCR diversity, suggesting age selection. Observed TCR beta diversity per million T cells fell roughly linearly with age, and a significant reduction was already apparent by age around 40. The percentage of naive T cells measured by flow cytometry correlated strongly with observed TCR beta diversity.

The roughly 39 donors, aged 6 to 90 years, were systemically healthy Caucasian individuals from Russia. Approximately 9.3 milliliters of peripheral blood were collected from each donor into EDTA-treated Vacutainer tubes. Ficoll-Paque density-gradient centrifugation was used to isolate PBMCs, with at least 6 million per sample. Total RNA, at least 6 micrograms per sample, was extracted from PBMCs with Trizol reagent. Naive CD45RAhigh/CD27high T cell percentages were measured by flow cytometry on a PBMC aliquot from every donor. The library came from 5' RACE. The reads were generated on an Illumina HiSeq 2500. The second PCR ran for roughly 7 to 11 cycles and used a J-beta primer mix along with a sample-barcoded 5' primer. Each TCR beta cDNA molecule received a unique molecular identifier from a template-switch 5' adaptor carrying 12 random nucleotides. At least 2.5 million CDR3-containing paired-end reads were obtained from each sample. All of the RNA was converted into first-strand cDNA using the Mint cDNA synthesis kit, with a TRBC-specific oligonucleotide serving as the primer. After uracil-DNA glycosylase treatment, a first 18-cycle PCR used universal primers M1SS and BC2_uni_R on all cDNA. The study's processing was this. For normalization, 1 million high-quality reads were randomly selected from each sample, with every read carrying a distinct molecular identifier. Reads with shared molecular identifiers were discarded instead of being binned into consensus sequences. CDR3 identification, clonotype clustering and error correction used MiTCR with a Q25 quality threshold and the strictest error-elimination algorithm. Lower-bound total TCR beta diversity was estimated with a nonparametric unseen species model using Euler transformation. TCRdb applied fastp at Q25 and MiXCR to the public reads, then kept only in-frame beta chains. Rows with a matching CDR3 protein are joined into one entry that keeps the most common DNA and genes. These V and J calls are TCRdb output, not the study's own analysis. The sample includes more than 1,400,000 distinct CDR3 sequences, with roughly 45% observed a single time. The ten largest clonotypes hold 6.5% to 10% of the sample.

A few counts support this clonotype. No cognate antigen has been identified for it. No per-base quality is available; no much larger clone lies one base away. CDR1 and CDR2, looked up from the germline V gene, are ENHRY and SYGVKD. V loses 10 bases at its end and J loses 1 base; junction bases beyond the gene matches: 5. The CDR3 contains 15 residues, cysteine and phenylalanine counted. Of all the DNA, just the CDR3 is kept, 45 bases in frame from base 1. The specimen sequenced was blood. This chain is built from TRBV10-3 and TRBJ2-1, with 12 central nucleotides matching TRBD2. The TCR originated in a woman between 18 and 30 years old in good health. The nucleotide sequence reads TGTGCCACCCAACTAGCGGGAGGTTCCTACAATGAGCAGTTCTTC. Its coded protein is CATQLAGGSYNEQFF.